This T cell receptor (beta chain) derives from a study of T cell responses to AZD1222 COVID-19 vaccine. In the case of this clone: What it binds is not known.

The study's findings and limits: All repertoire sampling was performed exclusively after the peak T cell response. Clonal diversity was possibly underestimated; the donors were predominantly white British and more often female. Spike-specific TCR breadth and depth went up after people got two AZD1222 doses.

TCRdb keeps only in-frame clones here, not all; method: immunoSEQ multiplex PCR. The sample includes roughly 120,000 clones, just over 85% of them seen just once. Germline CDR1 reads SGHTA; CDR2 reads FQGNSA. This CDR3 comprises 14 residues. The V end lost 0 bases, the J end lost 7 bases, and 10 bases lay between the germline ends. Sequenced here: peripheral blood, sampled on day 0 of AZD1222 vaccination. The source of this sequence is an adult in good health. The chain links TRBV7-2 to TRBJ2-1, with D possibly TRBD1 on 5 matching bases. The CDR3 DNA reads TGTGCCAGCAGCTTAGCGGGGCCCCTTAATGAGCAGTTCTTC. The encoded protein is CASSLAGPLNEQFF.